Given below is one T cell receptor (beta chain) in context. TCRbeta library construction was performed incorporating unique molecular identifiers. Via MiXCR, TCRdb re-called the PCR reads, giving one row per CDR3 protein. The sample carries about 610,000 distinct CDR3 sequences, about 10% recorded once. Trimming took 6 bases from V and 4 from J, leaving 19 bases between them. This CDR3 contains 15 residues. Germline assignment: CDR1 SNHLY and CDR2 FYNNEI. The sample belongs to a study of T-cell reconstitution after alpha-beta-depleted transplantation in children. This TCR was sampled from a human donor who donated a stem cell graft to a child with acute myeloid leukemia. Sequenced here: PBMCs from the stem cell graft donor, sampled from the stem cell graft. V is TRBV2 and J is TRBJ2-7, with a possible D match to TRBD1 (6 bases). In nucleotides, the CDR3 is TGTGCCAGCAGGACCCAAGGGGGACCCGGTTACGAGCAGTACTTC. Amino acid sequence: CASRTQGGPGYEQYF.